This TCR beta chain was sequenced during a study of PD-L1 blockade in urothelial cancer. About the research overall: Starting around 2014, patients were given atezolizumab (1,200 mg intravenously every 3 weeks). Whole-study findings and limits: Better survival was predicted by below-median pretreatment blood TCR clonality.

Remarks on this clone: Its antigen is not identified.

The length of the CDR3 is 14 residues. The junction had 5 bases not matched to a gene; V was cut back by 5 bases and J by 5 bases. Per the germline V gene, CDR1 is MDHEN and CDR2 is SYDVKM. This table comes from immunoSEQ multiplex PCR, and its TCRdb copy is limited to in-frame clones, with some not included. The table lists tens of thousands of clones, about 85% of them singletons, with 6% to 9% in the top ten. Diagnoses among patients were locally advanced or metastatic urothelial carcinoma. V is TRBV28 and J is TRBJ1-2, with TRBD1 identical over 10 bases. The TCR was taken from a man aged 55 to 69 with urothelial cancer. The sample was PBMCs, taken around atezolizumab (anti-PD-L1) treatment. The CDR3 DNA sequence: TGTGCCAGCAGTACCCTGGGACAGGGGTATGGCTACACCTTC. Its protein is CASSTLGQGYGYTF.